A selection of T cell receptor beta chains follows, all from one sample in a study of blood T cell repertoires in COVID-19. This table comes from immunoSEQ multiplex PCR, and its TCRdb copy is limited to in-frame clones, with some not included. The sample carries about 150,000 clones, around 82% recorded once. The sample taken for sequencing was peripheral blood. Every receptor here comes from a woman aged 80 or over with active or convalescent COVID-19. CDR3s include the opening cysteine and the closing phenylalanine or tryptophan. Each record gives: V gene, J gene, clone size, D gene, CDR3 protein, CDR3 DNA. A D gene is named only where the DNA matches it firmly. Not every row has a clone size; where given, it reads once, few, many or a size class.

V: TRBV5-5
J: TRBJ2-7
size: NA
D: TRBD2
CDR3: CASSLASSGNYEQYF
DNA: TGTGCCAGCAGCTTGGCGTCTAGCGGGAACTACGAGCAGTACTTC

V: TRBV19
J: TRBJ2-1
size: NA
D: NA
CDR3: CASSLSHSSYNEQFF
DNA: TGTGCCAGTAGTCTGAGCCATAGCTCCTACAATGAGCAGTTCTTC

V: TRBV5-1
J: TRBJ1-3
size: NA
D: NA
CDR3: CASSPSGGNSGNTIYF
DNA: TGCGCCAGCAGCCCCTCGGGAGGAAACTCTGGAAACACCATATATTTT

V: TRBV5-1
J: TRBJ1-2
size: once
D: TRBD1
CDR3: CASSSGQGRSYGYTF
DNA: TGCGCCAGCAGCTCAGGACAGGGTAGAAGCTATGGCTACACCTTC

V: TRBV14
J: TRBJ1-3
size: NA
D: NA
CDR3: CASSLPGAGNTIYF
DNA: TGTGCCAGCAGCCTTCCGGGGGCTGGAAACACCATATATTTT

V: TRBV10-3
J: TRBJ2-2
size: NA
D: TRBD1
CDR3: CATQGTRELFF
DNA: TGTGCCACACAGGGGACGCGGGAGCTGTTTTTT

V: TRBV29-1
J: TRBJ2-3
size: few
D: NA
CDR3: CSVREVDTQYF
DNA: TGCAGCGTCAGGGAGGTAGATACGCAGTATTTT

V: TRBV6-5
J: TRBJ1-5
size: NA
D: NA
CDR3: CASSLGPYSNQPQHF
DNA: TGTGCCAGCAGTCTGGGGCCTTATAGCAATCAGCCCCAGCATTTT

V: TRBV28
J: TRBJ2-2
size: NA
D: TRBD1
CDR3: CASTPRRPGGTGELFF
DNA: TGTGCCAGCACCCCCCGTCGTCCAGGGGGCACCGGGGAGCTGTTTTTT

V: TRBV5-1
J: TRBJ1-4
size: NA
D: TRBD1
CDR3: CASSPDRGEGKLFF
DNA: TGCGCCAGCAGCCCGGACAGGGGTGAAGGAAAACTGTTTTTT

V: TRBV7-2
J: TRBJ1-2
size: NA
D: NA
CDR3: CASSFLQPDYGYTF
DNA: TGTGCCAGCAGCTTCTTACAGCCTGACTATGGCTACACCTTC